This T cell receptor beta chain was found in a study of PD-L1 blockade in urothelial cancer. Each PCR had synthetic TCR analog templates added to it as a spike-in. TCRdb keeps only in-frame clones here, not all; method: immunoSEQ multiplex PCR. The sample records 100,000 or so clones, roughly nine tenths being singletons. Broader study findings: Below-median TCR clonality that was measured in pretreatment blood predicted better survival. Tumor-associated clones in the blood of durable-benefit patients grew more at 3 weeks.

For this clone: What it binds is not known.

Per germline, CDR1 SGHDT and CDR2 YYEEEE. V lost 1 base to trimming and J lost 12 bases, with 13 bases between them. The CDR3 sequence is 12 residues long. The sample here was PBMCs, taken around atezolizumab (anti-PD-L1) treatment. This clonotype was obtained from an elderly woman with urothelial cancer. The chain links TRBV5-6 to TRBJ1-2; TRBD1 is a possible D gene (6 bases). CDR3 loop: CASSLQPQGNTF. For the CDR3, the DNA is TGTGCCAGCAGCTTGCAGCCCCAGGGGAACACCTTC.